The 25 T cell receptor beta chains listed next were all sequenced from one sample in a study of OX40 agonist ivuxolimab in advanced cancers. The protocol was immunoSEQ multiplex PCR, while the TCRdb copy is restricted to in-frame clones and leaves out a portion. The sample has roughly 75,000 clones; around 83% are singletons. This sample comprised CD4+ or CD8+ T cells sorted from blood, obtained in a trial of the OX40 agonist ivuxolimab. These receptors all stem from an adult with an advanced solid tumor such as melanoma, head and neck, liver or kidney cancer.

The J gene is TRBJ1-1, the V gene TRBV6-4; D unresolved. The germline gives CDR1 MRHNA, CDR2 SNTAGT. The CDR3 extends over 13 amino acids. The V gene lost 5 bases and the J gene lost 1 base, with 8 bases spanning the gap. As DNA, the CDR3 is TGTGCCAGCAGTCTAGAGGGGAACACTGAAGCTTTCTTT. The encoded protein is CASSLEGNTEAFF.

This clone came up a few times. V is TRBV19 and J is TRBJ1-5; D unclear. This CDR3 comprises 14 residues. CDR1 is LNHDA, CDR2 SQIVND, per germline (reference sequence). Deletions cut 4 bases from V and 0 bases from J, with 7 bases between. CDR3 in DNA: TGTGCCAGTAGTACCCAGTATAGCAATCAGCCCCAGCATTTT. It is translated as CASSTQYSNQPQHF.

This chain joins TRBV7-3 and TRBJ2-3; 14 bases are a match to TRBD2. The V gene end was trimmed by 4 bases and the J gene end by 1 base; junction bases not matched to a gene: 4. The germline gives CDR1 SGHTA, CDR2 FQGTGA. This CDR3 is 17 amino acids long. The CDR3 DNA is TGTGCCAGCAGCTCGGGACTAGCGGGAGTCGGCACAGATACGCAGTATTTT. Translating gives CASSSGLAGVGTDTQYF. The whole variable domain, filled in from reference TRBV7-3 and TRBJ2-3, reads GAGVSQTPSNKVTEKGKYVELRCDPISGHTALYWYRQSLGQGPEFLIYFQGTGAADDSGLPNDRFFAVRPEGSVSTLKIQRTERGDSAVYLCASSSGLAGVGTDTQYFGPGTRLTVL.

The chain's CDR3 is CAISEWGRQGGLNTEAFF. CDR3 DNA sequence: TGTGCCATCAGTGAGTGGGGGCGACAGGGTGGATTGAACACTGAAGCTTTCTTT. This chain connects TRBV10-3 to TRBJ1-1; 7 bases map to TRBD1. V trimming: 1 base; J trimming: 0 bases; junction bases outside the gene matches: 11. The CDR3 sequence is 18 residues long. Germline V gives CDR1 ENHRY, CDR2 SYGVKD.

The chain carries TRBV5-1 and TRBJ1-1; TRBD1 might be the D (5 bases). The ends were cut back, 5 bases at V and 3 bases at J, with 14 bases in the middle. The CDR3 covers 14 residues. Germline CDR1 reads SGHRS; CDR2 reads YFSETQ. The CDR3 DNA sequence: TGCGCCAGCAGACCGGACGCCAGGGACACTGAAGCTTTCTTT. This sequence encodes CASRPDARDTEAFF.

This chain links TRBV9 with TRBJ2-7, with 10 bases fitting TRBD2. The length of the CDR3 is 15 residues. Germline V lookup: CDR1 SGDLS, CDR2 YYNGEE. The J segment lost 4 bases and the V segment lost 0 bases, leaving 4 bases of the junction unmatched. The DNA for the CDR3 is TGTGCCAGCAGCGTAGAAGCTAGCGGGAGTTACGAGCAGTACTTC. It is translated as CASSVEASGSYEQYF. Using reference TRBV9 and TRBJ2-7 for the parts outside the CDR3, the full variable domain is DSGVTQTPKHLITATGQRVTLRCSPRSGDLSVYWYQQSLDQGLQFLIQYYNGEERAKGNILERFSAQQFPDLHSELNLSSLELGDSALYFCASSVEASGSYEQYFGPGTRLTVT.

V usage is TRBV18 and J usage is TRBJ1-1; no firm D call. The CDR3 sequence is 14 residues long. Germline lookup yields CDR1 KGHSH and CDR2 LQKENI. V was shortened by 6 bases and J by 0 bases, with 11 bases between the two germline ends. The CDR3 coding sequence is TGTGCCAGCTCGCCTGGAGATTTGAACACTGAAGCTTTCTTT. It encodes CASSPGDLNTEAFF.

V and J are TRBV11-1 and TRBJ2-7; 8 nucleotides match TRBD2. Germline CDR1 reads SGHAT; CDR2 reads FQDESV (reference sequence). J lost 3 bases, V lost 4 bases, and 8 bases had no gene match. CDR3 length: 15 amino acids. The CDR3 DNA sequence: TGTGCCAGCAGCTCAAGCGGGAGTTCACTCTACGAGCAGTACTTC. The encoded protein is CASSSSGSSLYEQYF. The full variable domain, in which reference TRBV11-1 and TRBJ2-7 provide the parts outside the CDR3, is EAEVAQSPRYKITEKSQAVAFWCDPISGHATLYWYRQILGQGPELLVQFQDESVVDDSQLPKDRFSAERLKGVDSTLKIQPAELGDSAMYLCASSSSGSSLYEQYFGPGTRLTVT.

V and J are TRBV2 and TRBJ2-3; TRBD2 matches 8 bases. Per germline, CDR1 SNHLY and CDR2 FYNNEI. V lost 7 bases and J lost 4; bases outside the gene matches: 7. The CDR3 runs to 14 residues. This CDR3 is CASTAGGNADTQYF. In nucleotides, the CDR3 is TGTGCCAGCACGGCGGGAGGAAATGCAGATACGCAGTATTTT.

This chain uses TRBV18 with TRBJ1-1, with 7 bases lining up with TRBD1. V lost 6 bases and J lost 0; bases outside the gene matches: 16. In germline, CDR1 is KGHSH, CDR2 LQKENI. The CDR3 sequence is 18 residues long. This chain's CDR3 is CASSWIMERDSLNTEAFF. For the CDR3, the DNA is TGTGCCAGCTCGTGGATAATGGAAAGGGACAGCTTGAACACTGAAGCTTTCTTT.

V gene TRBV6-4 combines with J gene TRBJ2-2; D is possibly TRBD1 (5 bases). Trimming cost V 5 bases and J 4 bases, with 8 bases left between them. From germline, CDR1 is MRHNA and CDR2 SNTAGT. CDR3 size: 13 residues. CDR3 protein: CASSLTATGELFF. The CDR3 DNA reads TGTGCCAGCAGTTTGACAGCCACCGGGGAGCTGTTTTTT.

This chain links TRBV5-5 with TRBJ2-5; D remains ambiguous. This CDR3 has 10 amino acids. The germline V and J ends were trimmed by 4 bases and 6 bases, with 4 bases remaining between them. Germline V gene lookup returns CDR1 SGHKS and CDR2 YYEKEE (reference sequence). In DNA, the CDR3 is TGTGCCAGCAGCGCTAAGACCCAGTACTTC. Protein: CASSAKTQYF.

This clone was counted between two and nine times. The rearrangement joins TRBV19 to TRBJ1-5; weak D call: TRBD1 (6 bases). This CDR3 comprises 14 residues. The germline CDR1 and CDR2 sequences are LNHDA and SQIVND (reference sequence). V shed 6 bases and J shed 4 bases, with 13 bases lying between them. The CDR3 region is CASSPLQGNQPQHF. CDR3 sequence (DNA): TGTGCCAGTAGCCCTCTCCAGGGGAATCAGCCCCAGCATTTT.

This clone was seen more than once but under ten times. The rearrangement joins TRBV10-3 to TRBJ1-1; D is ambiguous. Germline values: CDR1 ENHRY, CDR2 SYGVKD. The CDR3 is made up of 11 amino acids. Between the trimmed V and J ends, which lost 9 bases and 1 base, there was a span of 6 bases. The CDR3 DNA sequence: TGTGCCATAAGGACGAACACTGAAGCTTTCTTT. It is translated as CAIRTNTEAFF.

The chain is built from TRBV20-1 and TRBJ2-1, with D hard to call. Germline V gene sequence: CDR1 DFQATT, CDR2 SNEGSKA (reference sequence). The CDR3 contains 11 residues. V shed 0 bases and J shed 5 bases, with 2 bases lying between them. The DNA of the CDR3 is TGCAGTGCTAGAGAAAACAATGAGCAGTTCTTC. As protein: CSARENNEQFF.

V and J are TRBV5-1 and TRBJ2-3, with 9 bases aligning to TRBD2. V lost 3 bases to trimming and J lost 2 bases; unmatched junction nucleotides: 7. Germline values: CDR1 SGHRS, CDR2 YFSETQ. The CDR3 covers 16 residues. CDR3 sequence reads: CASSSLAGFSTDTQYF. CDR3 nucleotides: TGCGCCAGCAGCTCTCTAGCGGGATTCTCCACAGATACGCAGTATTTT. Full variable domain (remainder filled in from reference TRBV5-1 and TRBJ2-3): KAGVTQTPRYLIKTRGQQVTLSCSPISGHRSVSWYQQTPGQGLQFLFEYFSETQRNKGNFPGRFSGRQFSNSRSEMNVSTLELGDSALYLCASSSLAGFSTDTQYFGPGTRLTVL.

The V call is TRBV5-1, the J call TRBJ2-5; D perhaps matches TRBD1 (6 bases). CDR1 and CDR2 from the germline V gene are SGHRS and YFSETQ. The CDR3 contains 13 residues. V dropped 3 bases and J dropped 3 bases, with 9 bases sitting between them. The CDR3 protein is CASSSQGEETQYF. The CDR3 bases are TGCGCCAGCAGCTCACAGGGTGAAGAGACCCAGTACTTC.

The rearrangement joins TRBV6-1 to TRBJ2-3; TRBD2 is a possible D gene (6 bases). Trimming removed 6 bases from V and 1 base from J, with 11 bases in between. Germline V gene lookup returns CDR1 MNHNS and CDR2 SASEGT. This CDR3 has 14 residues. DNA of the CDR3: TGTGCCAGCAGCGGAGGGCCGGGCACAGATACGCAGTATTTT. Residues: CASSGGPGTDTQYF.

This rearrangement joins TRBV7-3 to TRBJ1-2; possibly TRBD1 for D (6 bases). V dropped 4 bases and J dropped 2 bases, with 8 bases sitting between them. This CDR3 has 13 residues. Germline V gene data show CDR1 as SGHTA and CDR2 as FQGTGA. CDR3 nucleotides: TGTGCCAGCAGCTCCGGACAGAACTATGGCTACACCTTC. It yields the protein CASSSGQNYGYTF.

The chain employs TRBV7-6 and TRBJ2-1, with 8 bases identical to TRBD2. Germline V gene data show CDR1 as SGHVS and CDR2 as FNYEAQ. Trimming cost V 6 bases and J 9 bases; bases outside gene matches: 13. This CDR3 contains 15 residues. The CDR3 DNA sequence: TGTGCCAGCAGATATGGACTAGCCGAGTATGGTGAGCAGTTCTTC. Translated: CASRYGLAEYGEQFF.

J is TRBJ1-1 and V is TRBV7-9, with 11 bases matching TRBD1. The CDR3 is 14 amino acids. The trim removed 5 bases at V and 4 bases at J, leaving 3 bases unmatched. Germline V CDR1 and CDR2: SEHNR, FQNEAQ (reference sequence). Here the CDR3 reads CASSAGTGGTEAFF. The CDR3, as DNA: TGTGCCAGCAGCGCCGGGACAGGGGGCACTGAAGCTTTCTTT.

V gene TRBV5-6 combines with J gene TRBJ1-1; the D gene is possibly TRBD1 (6 bases). Germline CDR1 SGHDT, CDR2 YYEEEE. CDR3 size: 15 residues. V was cut by 3 bases and J by 5 bases, with 17 bases left in between. The CDR3 sequence: CASSWGESRGTEAFF. CDR3 sequence (DNA): TGTGCCAGCAGCTGGGGTGAGTCAAGGGGGACTGAAGCTTTCTTT.

This clone occurred a few times. DNA for the CDR3: TGTGCCAGTACCCAACAGGGGCTGAACACTGAAGCTTTCTTT. Amino acid sequence: CASTQQGLNTEAFF. The rearrangement joins TRBV19 to TRBJ1-1; TRBD1 agrees at 7 bases. The ends lost 7 bases at V and 0 bases at J; junction bases unmatched: 5. Germline V lookup: CDR1 LNHDA, CDR2 SQIVND (reference sequence). This CDR3 spans 14 amino acids. The full variable domain, with the rest looked up from reference TRBV19 and TRBJ1-1, is DGGITQSPKYLFRKEGQNVTLSCEQNLNHDAMYWYRQDPGQGLRLIYYSQIVNDFQKGDIAEGYSVSREKKESFPLTVTSAQKNPTAFYLCASTQQGLNTEAFFGQGTRLTVV.

In its sample, this clone was seen a few times. The chain has TRBV18 and TRBJ1-1, with D perhaps TRBD1 (6 bases). Trimming took 5 bases from V and 0 from J, leaving 10 bases between them. This CDR3 has 14 amino acids. Germline V gene sequence: CDR1 KGHSH, CDR2 LQKENI. CDR3 coding DNA: TGTGCCAGCTCAAATGACAGGATGAACACTGAAGCTTTCTTT. Amino acids: CASSNDRMNTEAFF.

The chain has TRBV18 and TRBJ1-1; tentatively, D is TRBD1 (5 bases). The V end lost 4 bases, the J end lost 4 bases, and 7 bases lay between the germline ends. The V gene's germline CDR1 is KGHSH and CDR2 LQKENI. CDR3 length equals 12 residues. The CDR3 DNA is TGTGCCAGCTCACTCGGGGCCACTGAAGCTTTCTTT. Encoded protein: CASSLGATEAFF.